The rows below give T cell receptor beta chains drawn from one sample of a study of T cells in Graves' hyperthyroidism and ophthalmopathy. TCRdb redid the calling of the multiplex PCR reads with MiXCR, one entry per CDR3 protein. This sample has 500,000 or so distinct CDR3 sequences, with roughly 17% found just once. Sequencing used blood. These receptors were collected from a woman younger than 35 with Graves' ophthalmopathy. The CDR3 runs from the conserved cysteine through the conserved F or W. Each record gives: clone size, J gene, CDR3 length, V gene, D gene, CDR3 protein, CDR3 DNA. A D gene is named only where the DNA matches it firmly. Clone size appears in some rows only: once, few, many, or a class for an expanded clone.

clone size: NA
J gene: TRBJ2-2
CDR3 length: 13
V gene: TRBV6-2/TRBV6-3
D gene: NA
CDR3 protein: CASSIGGTGELLF
CDR3 DNA: TGTGCCAGCAGTATTGGGGGCACCGGGGAGCTGCTTTTT

clone size: NA
J gene: TRBJ2-2
CDR3 length: 16
V gene: TRBV28
D gene: NA
CDR3 protein: CASSFLTGLNTGELFF
CDR3 DNA: TGTGCCAGCAGTTTCTTGACAGGTCTGAACACCGGGGAGCTGTTTTTT

clone size: many
J gene: TRBJ1-3
CDR3 length: 15
V gene: TRBV28
D gene: TRBD1
CDR3 protein: CASSSLGGGGNTIYF
CDR3 DNA: TGTGCCAGCAGTTCGTTAGGGGGCGGAGGAAACACCATATATTTT

clone size: many
J gene: TRBJ1-1
CDR3 length: 15
V gene: TRBV28
D gene: TRBD1
CDR3 protein: CASSPRDRGLGEAFF
CDR3 DNA: TGTGCCAGCAGTCCTCGGGACAGGGGGCTTGGTGAAGCTTTCTTT

clone size: NA
J gene: TRBJ2-7
CDR3 length: 13
V gene: TRBV11-2
D gene: NA
CDR3 protein: CVSSLGVSYEQYF
CDR3 DNA: TGTGTCAGCAGCTTAGGTGTCTCCTACGAGCAGTACTTC

clone size: many
J gene: TRBJ2-7
CDR3 length: 13
V gene: TRBV20-1
D gene: TRBD1
CDR3 protein: CSARTGGIYEQYF
CDR3 DNA: TGCAGTGCTAGGACAGGGGGCATCTACGAGCAGTACTTC

clone size: NA
J gene: TRBJ2-2
CDR3 length: 16
V gene: TRBV10-3
D gene: NA
CDR3 protein: CAISDPKMGGAGELFF
CDR3 DNA: TGTGCCATCAGTGACCCTAAAATGGGGGGCGCCGGGGAGCTGTTTTTT

clone size: many
J gene: TRBJ2-4
CDR3 length: 15
V gene: TRBV28
D gene: NA
CDR3 protein: CASNKSWAGRAIQYF
CDR3 DNA: TGTGCCAGCAACAAATCCTGGGCAGGCCGGGCCATTCAGTACTTC

clone size: many
J gene: TRBJ2-3
CDR3 length: 18
V gene: TRBV5-1
D gene: TRBD2
CDR3 protein: CASSLVGLAESSTDTQYF
CDR3 DNA: TGCGCCAGCAGCTTGGTAGGACTAGCGGAGTCTAGCACAGATACGCAGTATTTT

clone size: many
J gene: TRBJ2-3
CDR3 length: 15
V gene: TRBV27
D gene: TRBD2
CDR3 protein: CASSSSGAGTDTQYF
CDR3 DNA: TGTGCCAGCAGTTCGAGCGGGGCTGGAACAGATACGCAGTATTTT

clone size: NA
J gene: TRBJ2-1
CDR3 length: 13
V gene: TRBV19
D gene: NA
CDR3 protein: CASSRGLYNEQFF
CDR3 DNA: TGTGCCAGTAGCCGGGGACTGTACAATGAGCAGTTCTTC

clone size: many
J gene: TRBJ2-2
CDR3 length: 18
V gene: TRBV27
D gene: TRBD1
CDR3 protein: CASSLYQIGGVGTGELFF
CDR3 DNA: TGTGCCAGCAGTTTATACCAGATAGGGGGCGTGGGCACCGGGGAGCTGTTTTTT

clone size: many
J gene: TRBJ1-5
CDR3 length: 14
V gene: TRBV3-1
D gene: NA
CDR3 protein: CASSQTPDWKPQHF
CDR3 DNA: TGTGCCAGCAGCCAAACACCGGATTGGAAGCCCCAGCATTTT

clone size: many
J gene: TRBJ2-5
CDR3 length: 15
V gene: TRBV3-1
D gene: NA
CDR3 protein: CASTLNLGGVGTQYF
CDR3 DNA: TGTGCCAGCACCCTGAATCTAGGGGGGGTTGGAACCCAGTACTTC

clone size: many
J gene: TRBJ1-4
CDR3 length: 16
V gene: TRBV20-1
D gene: NA
CDR3 protein: CSARDSAAAVNEKLFF
CDR3 DNA: TGCAGTGCTAGAGATTCCGCCGCCGCGGTAAATGAAAAACTGTTTTTT

clone size: few
J gene: TRBJ2-2
CDR3 length: 15
V gene: TRBV14
D gene: NA
CDR3 protein: CASSQGQLAIGELFF
CDR3 DNA: TGTGCCAGCAGCCAAGGACAACTAGCAATCGGGGAGCTGTTTTTT

clone size: many
J gene: TRBJ2-7
CDR3 length: 15
V gene: TRBV20-1
D gene: NA
CDR3 protein: CSATSVDSATYEQYF
CDR3 DNA: TGCAGTGCTACCTCGGTGGACTCAGCTACCTACGAGCAGTACTTC

clone size: many
J gene: TRBJ2-1
CDR3 length: 14
V gene: TRBV20-1
D gene: TRBD2
CDR3 protein: CSARALAGVNEQFF
CDR3 DNA: TGCAGTGCTAGAGCTCTAGCGGGGGTTAATGAGCAGTTCTTC

clone size: few
J gene: TRBJ2-4
CDR3 length: 15
V gene: TRBV6-1
D gene: TRBD1
CDR3 protein: CASSSSGTGKNIQYF
CDR3 DNA: TGTGCCAGCAGCTCATCCGGGACAGGGAAAAACATTCAGTACTTC

clone size: many
J gene: TRBJ1-1
CDR3 length: 16
V gene: TRBV30
D gene: NA
CDR3 protein: CAWSVWTRVRRAEAFF
CDR3 DNA: TGTGCCTGGAGTGTATGGACAAGGGTACGTCGCGCTGAAGCTTTCTTT

clone size: few
J gene: TRBJ2-3
CDR3 length: 16
V gene: TRBV4-1
D gene: NA
CDR3 protein: CASSQMGHQRSDTQYF
CDR3 DNA: TGCGCCAGCAGCCAGATGGGACACCAGCGGTCAGATACGCAGTATTTT

clone size: NA
J gene: TRBJ2-2
CDR3 length: 13
V gene: TRBV27
D gene: NA
CDR3 protein: CASSLFGTGELFF
CDR3 DNA: TGTGCCAGCAGTTTATTCGGCACCGGGGAGCTGTTTTTT

clone size: many
J gene: TRBJ1-2
CDR3 length: 14
V gene: TRBV28
D gene: NA
CDR3 protein: CASSFPGGGYGYTF
CDR3 DNA: TGTGCCAGCAGTTTCCCCGGGGGGGGTTATGGCTACACCTTC

clone size: few
J gene: TRBJ2-7
CDR3 length: 11
V gene: TRBV28
D gene: NA
CDR3 protein: CASSITGEQYF
CDR3 DNA: TGTGCCAGCAGTATAACGGGAGAGCAGTACTTC

clone size: few
J gene: TRBJ1-5
CDR3 length: 14
V gene: TRBV19
D gene: TRBD1
CDR3 protein: CASTTTGGNQPQHF
CDR3 DNA: TGTGCCAGTACCACGACAGGGGGCAATCAGCCCCAGCATTTT

clone size: few
J gene: TRBJ1-2
CDR3 length: 17
V gene: TRBV18
D gene: TRBD1
CDR3 protein: CASSPSNRDRTNYGYTF
CDR3 DNA: TGTGCCAGCTCACCTTCGAACCGGGACAGGACTAACTATGGCTACACCTTC